This T cell receptor (beta chain) came from a study of T cells in localized non-small cell lung cancer. Findings of the study overall: Uninvolved adjacent lung had higher T cell clonality than tumor and all other tissues. Within adjacent lung there appeared a median around 60 of the top 100 tumor clones. Without multi-region sequencing, intratumor heterogeneity could not be excluded. Longer overall survival associated with higher blood T cell density; shorter survival with higher adjacent-lung clonality.

Germline trimming cut 3 bases from V and 5 bases from J; bases unmatched to any gene: 7. CDR3 length: 15 amino acids. Germline lookup yields CDR1 KGHSH and CDR2 LQKENI. Worth noting for this clone: Its antigen is unidentified.

Clones were sequenced by immunoSEQ multiplex PCR, and TCRdb holds only the in-frame ones, with some missing. Of about 40,000 clones in the sample, around 88% were seen once. The chain combines TRBV18 with TRBJ2-7, with 10 bases fitting TRBD2. The receptor was isolated from a man aged 40 to 75 with stage I lung adenocarcinoma. Sample: peripheral blood, taken before any cancer treatment. The CDR3 region is CASSPPSGSKNEQYF. CDR3 bases: TGTGCCAGCTCACCCCCTAGCGGGAGTAAGAACGAGCAGTACTTC.